This TCR beta chain was observed in a study of shared clonotypes between healthy human individuals. Study-wide findings and caveats: The naive CD4 repertoires of several donors were compared, and around 5% of clonotypes were shared. On the whole, naive subsets had larger estimated richness than memory subsets had.

Germline CDR1 is SGHRS and CDR2 is YFSETQ. This CDR3 is built from 14 residues. Trimming cost V 3 bases and J 0 bases, with 10 bases left between them. Here immunoSEQ multiplex PCR was the method, and the copy in TCRdb shows in-frame clones only, minus some. The sample contains 2,100,000 or so clones, almost 96% of which appear only once. Worth noting for this clone: Its antigen remains unknown.

Donors comprised healthy HIV-negative adults lacking recent acute infections or vaccinations. The sequence was obtained from a young man in good health. The chain uses TRBV5-1 and TRBJ2-7; possibly TRBD2 for D (6 bases). The sample was naive CD4+ T cells sorted from blood. Described subset: CD45RA+ positively selected. The CDR3 nucleotides read TGCGCCAGCAGCTGGGGGGAACCCTCCTACGAGCAGTACTTC. Protein product: CASSWGEPSYEQYF.